Ten or more counts support the clone carrying this T cell receptor (beta chain). The antigen remains undetermined. The sample comes from a study of T cell repertoires in cytomegalovirus infection. Across the study: Public TCR beta signatures were indicative of both CMV infection and a matching HLA type.

This CDR3 comprises 13 residues. The V end was cut by 4 bases, the J end by 5 bases, with 11 bases between. Germline loops: CDR1 SGHVS, CDR2 FQNEAQ. Study outcomes and limitations: Identification of carriers of CMV plus the relevant HLA was performed using cumulative public TCR beta family frequency.

TCRdb reanalysed the reads using MiXCR and keeps one entry per CDR3 protein. This table has approximately 290,000 distinct CDR3 sequences, about 25% appearing once. Input material: PBMCs. V is TRBV7-8 and J is TRBJ2-5; D unclear. The sequence was collected from a human donor in good health (CMV status not recorded). Some clones in this sample may be carry-over from other donors' samples. The CDR3 sequence is CASSSSPLETQYF. The DNA for the CDR3 is TGTGCCAGCAGCTCATCTCCACTGGAGACCCAGTACTTC.